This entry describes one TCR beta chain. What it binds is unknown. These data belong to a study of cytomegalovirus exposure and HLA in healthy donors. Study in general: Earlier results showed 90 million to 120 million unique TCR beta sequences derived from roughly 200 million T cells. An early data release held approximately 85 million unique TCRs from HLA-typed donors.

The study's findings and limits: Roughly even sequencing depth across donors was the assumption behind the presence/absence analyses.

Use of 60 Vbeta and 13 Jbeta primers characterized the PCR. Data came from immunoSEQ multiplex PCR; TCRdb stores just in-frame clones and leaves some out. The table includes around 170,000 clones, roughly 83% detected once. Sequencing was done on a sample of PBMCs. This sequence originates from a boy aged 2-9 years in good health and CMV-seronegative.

For the CDR3, the DNA is TGCAGCGTTTCTAGCGGGAGAACAGATACGCAGTATTTT. Its protein is CSVSSGRTDTQYF. The V and J genes are TRBV29-1 and TRBJ2-3; 10 bases match TRBD2. Germline V lookup: CDR1 SQVTM, CDR2 ANQGSEA. V shed 5 bases and J 3 bases; nucleotides not matched to a gene: 2. The CDR3 runs to 13 residues.